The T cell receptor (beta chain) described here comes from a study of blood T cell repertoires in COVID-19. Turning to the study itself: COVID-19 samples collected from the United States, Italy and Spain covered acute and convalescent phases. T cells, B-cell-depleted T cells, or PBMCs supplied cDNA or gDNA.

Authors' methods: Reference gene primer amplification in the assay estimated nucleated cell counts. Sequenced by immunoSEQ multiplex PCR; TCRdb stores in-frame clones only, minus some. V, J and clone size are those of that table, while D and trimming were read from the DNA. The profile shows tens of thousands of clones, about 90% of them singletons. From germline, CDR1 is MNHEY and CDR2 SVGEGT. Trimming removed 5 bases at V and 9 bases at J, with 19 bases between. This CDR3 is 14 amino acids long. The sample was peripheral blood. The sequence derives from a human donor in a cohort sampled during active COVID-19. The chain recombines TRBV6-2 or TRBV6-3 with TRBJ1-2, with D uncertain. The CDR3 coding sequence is TGTGCCAGCAGTCACCCCCCGAAGAAGGAGCGCTACACCTTC. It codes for CASSHPPKKERYTF.